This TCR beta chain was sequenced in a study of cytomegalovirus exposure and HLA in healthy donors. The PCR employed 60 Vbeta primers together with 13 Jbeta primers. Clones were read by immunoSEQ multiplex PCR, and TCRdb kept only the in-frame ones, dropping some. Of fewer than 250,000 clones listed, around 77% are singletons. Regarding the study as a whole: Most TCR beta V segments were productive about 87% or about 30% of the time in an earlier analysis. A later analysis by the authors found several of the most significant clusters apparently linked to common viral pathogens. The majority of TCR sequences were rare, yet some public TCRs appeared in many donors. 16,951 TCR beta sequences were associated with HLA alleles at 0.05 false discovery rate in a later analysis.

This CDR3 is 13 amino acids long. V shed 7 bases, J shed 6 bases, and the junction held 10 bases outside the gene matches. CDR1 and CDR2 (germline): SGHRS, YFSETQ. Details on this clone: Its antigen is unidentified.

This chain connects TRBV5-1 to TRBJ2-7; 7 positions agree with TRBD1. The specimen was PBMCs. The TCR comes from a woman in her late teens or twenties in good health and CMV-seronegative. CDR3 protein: CASGQAANLEQYF. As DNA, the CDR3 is TGCGCCAGCGGACAGGCCGCGAACCTCGAGCAGTACTTC.